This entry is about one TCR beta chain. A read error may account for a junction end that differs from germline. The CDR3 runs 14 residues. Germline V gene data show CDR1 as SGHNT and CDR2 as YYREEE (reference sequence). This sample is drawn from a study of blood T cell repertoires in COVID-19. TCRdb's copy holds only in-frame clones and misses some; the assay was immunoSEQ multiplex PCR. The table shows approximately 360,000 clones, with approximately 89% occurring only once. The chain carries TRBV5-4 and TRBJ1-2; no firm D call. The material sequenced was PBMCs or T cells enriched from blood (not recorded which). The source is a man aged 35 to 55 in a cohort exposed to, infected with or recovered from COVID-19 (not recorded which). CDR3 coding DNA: TGTGCCAGCAGCTTGGCCTCGGACTACTATGGCTGCACCTTC. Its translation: CASSLASDYYGCTF.